This T cell receptor beta chain was identified in a study of blood T cell repertoires in COVID-19. As originally analysed: Cell counts per sample came from amplifying reference gene primers. Sequenced by immunoSEQ multiplex PCR; TCRdb stores in-frame clones only, minus some. V and J calls and clone size are given by that table; D and trimming were obtained from the DNA. The top ten hold approximately 3% of the sample, which has about 270,000 clones, around 93% seen once. Exposed enrollees had met someone with a PCR-confirmed or clinician-diagnosed COVID-19 case at some point within the 2 weeks before study entry. Trimming cost V 5 bases and J 8 bases; bases outside gene matches: 11. The CDR3 loop spans 15 amino acids. CDR1 LNHDA and CDR2 SQIVND come from the germline V gene (reference sequence).

V is TRBV19 and J is TRBJ1-4; TRBD1 agrees at 7 bases. Input material: PBMCs or T cells enriched from blood (not recorded which). This clonotype was sampled from a man aged 40-50 years who had been exposed to COVID-19. CDR3 sequence: CASSPTNRGGEKLFF. Written as DNA, the CDR3 is TGTGCCAGTAGTCCAACTAACAGGGGAGGAGAAAAACTGTTTTTT.